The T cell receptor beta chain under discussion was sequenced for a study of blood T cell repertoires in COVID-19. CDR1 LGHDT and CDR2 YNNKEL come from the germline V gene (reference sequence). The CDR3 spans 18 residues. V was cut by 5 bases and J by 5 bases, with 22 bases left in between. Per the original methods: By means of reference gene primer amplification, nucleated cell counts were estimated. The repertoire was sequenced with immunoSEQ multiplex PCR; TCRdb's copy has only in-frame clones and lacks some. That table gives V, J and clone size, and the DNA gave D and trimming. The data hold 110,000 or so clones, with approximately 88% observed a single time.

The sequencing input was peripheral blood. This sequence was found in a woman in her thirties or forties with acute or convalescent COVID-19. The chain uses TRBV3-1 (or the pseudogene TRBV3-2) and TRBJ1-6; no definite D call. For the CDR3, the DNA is TGTGCCAGCAGCTGTGAGGATCCCATTTTACATCATAATTCACCCCTCCACTTT. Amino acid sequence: CASSCEDPILHHNSPLHF.